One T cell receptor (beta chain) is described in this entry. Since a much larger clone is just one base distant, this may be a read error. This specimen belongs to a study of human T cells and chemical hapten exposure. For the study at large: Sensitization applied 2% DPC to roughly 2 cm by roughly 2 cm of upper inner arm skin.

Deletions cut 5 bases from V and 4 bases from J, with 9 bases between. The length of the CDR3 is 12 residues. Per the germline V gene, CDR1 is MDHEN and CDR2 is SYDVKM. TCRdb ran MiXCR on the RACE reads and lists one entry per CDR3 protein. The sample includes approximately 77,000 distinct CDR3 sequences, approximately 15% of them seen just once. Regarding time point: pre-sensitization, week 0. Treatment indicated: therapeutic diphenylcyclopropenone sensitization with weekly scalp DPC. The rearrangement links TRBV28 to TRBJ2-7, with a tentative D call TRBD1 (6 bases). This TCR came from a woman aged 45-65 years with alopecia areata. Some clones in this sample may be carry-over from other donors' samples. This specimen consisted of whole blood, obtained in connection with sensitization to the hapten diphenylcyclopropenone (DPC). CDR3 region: CASSIRGYEQYF. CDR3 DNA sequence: TGTGCCAGCAGTATCAGGGGATACGAGCAGTACTTC.